These 17 T cell receptor beta chains were sequenced from one sample in a study of blood T cells in healthy people across ages. Together with a sample-barcoded 5' primer, a J-beta primer mix was included in a second PCR lasting roughly 6 to 12 cycles. TCRdb re-called the 5' RACE reads through MiXCR, storing one row per CDR3 protein. Of approximately 810,000 distinct CDR3 sequences listed, less than 35% were seen once; the top ten hold around 16%. Material: blood. Receptors originate from a woman aged 80 or over in good health.

This clonotype was seen repeatedly, ten times or more. The chain recombines TRBV7-6 with TRBJ2-3; D is uncertain. V was trimmed by 1 base and J by 0 bases, leaving 17 bases between them. Per the germline V gene, CDR1 is SGHVS and CDR2 is FNYEAQ. This CDR3 comprises 18 residues. For the CDR3, the DNA is TGTGCCAGCAGCTTAGGGATCGCTGGAAACCCTAGCACAGATACGCAGTATTTT. It specifies CASSLGIAGNPSTDTQYF.

This clonotype was seen at least ten times. The genes are TRBV5-1 and TRBJ2-2; D ambiguous. CDR1 and CDR2 (germline): SGHRS, YFSETQ. V was clipped by 2 bases and J by 3 bases, with 8 bases between them. CDR3 length equals 14 residues. CDR3 protein: CASSFRQHTGELFF. DNA for the CDR3: TGCGCCAGCAGCTTCCGGCAGCACACCGGGGAGCTGTTTTTT.

This clonotype occurred many times. The chain couples TRBV12-3 or TRBV12-4 to TRBJ1-2; unclear D gene. V was trimmed by 3 bases and J by 4 bases, leaving 15 bases between them. The length of the CDR3 is 15 residues. In nucleotides, the CDR3 is TGTGCCAGCAGTTTGGCCCTATCCGGGAGCTATGGCTACACCTTC. Translating it yields CASSLALSGSYGYTF.

In this sample, this clonotype turned up many times. The chain couples TRBV7-2 to TRBJ1-2; D is ambiguous. The V and J ends lost 1 base and 2 bases respectively, with 11 bases between them. Germline V gene lookup returns CDR1 SGHTA and CDR2 FQGNSA. This CDR3 comprises 15 residues. Here the CDR3 reads CASSLGPTLNYGYTF. The CDR3 region has the DNA TGTGCCAGCAGCTTAGGCCCCACCCTAAACTATGGCTACACCTTC.

Turning to this clonotype: One base away lies a much larger clone, so this may be a sequencing read error. CDR3: CSARGWAGGMETQYF. The CDR3, as DNA: TGCAGTGCTAGAGGGTGGGCGGGGGGAATGGAGACCCAGTACTTC. The V call is TRBV20-1, the J call TRBJ2-7; 8 nucleotides match TRBD2. The end of the DNA aligns better with TRBJ2-5, so the J call may be wrong. Looked up from germline, CDR1 is DFQATT and CDR2 is SNEGSKA (reference sequence). The CDR3 is 15 residues long.

This clonotype was detected only once. This could be a read error, since a much larger clone is one nucleotide away. The chain has TRBV20-1 and TRBJ1-6; TRBD1 agrees at 11 bases. There are 15 residues in the CDR3. The ends lost 3 bases at V and 10 bases at J; junction bases unmatched: 8. CDR1 is DFQATT and CDR2 is SNEGSKA in the germline V gene (reference sequence). CDR3 sequence reads: CSASPGTGGRSPLHF. For the CDR3, the DNA is TGCAGTGCTAGCCCTGGGACAGGGGGTAGGTCACCCCTCCACTTT.

This clonotype was detected once. One junction end disagrees with the germline gene, perhaps due to a read error. The chain has TRBV20-1 and TRBJ2-3; 11 bases are shared with TRBD2. The CDR3 loop spans 16 amino acids. Germline lookup yields CDR1 DFQATT and CDR2 SNEGSKA (reference sequence). The CDR3 reads CSATSGSSESTDTQYF. Here the CDR3 DNA reads TGCAGCGCTACTAGCGGGAGCAGCGAGAGCACAGATACGCAGTATTTT.

Of note for this clonotype: This may be a read error: a much more frequent sequence differs by one nucleotide. Lacking the conserved final phenylalanine or tryptophan, this CDR3 likely reflects a read error. This rearrangement joins TRBV6-2 or TRBV6-3 to TRBJ1-2; 8 bases are a match to TRBD1. V trimming: 8 bases; J trimming: 8 bases; junction bases outside the gene matches: 10. Germline CDR1 and CDR2: MNHEY and SVGEGT. The CDR3 has 13 amino acids. The CDR3 spells CASRGGQDLGYTC. DNA for the CDR3: TGTGCCAGCCGAGGGGGACAGGACCTGGGCTACACCTGC.

This clonotype has a handful of counts. The chain recombines TRBV6-2 or TRBV6-3 with TRBJ1-5; maybe TRBD1 (5 bases). The CDR3 is 18 amino acids. Germline V gene sequence: CDR1 MNHEY, CDR2 SVGEGT. Trimming removed 7 bases from V and 5 bases from J, with 27 bases in between. The CDR3 DNA reads as TGTGCCAGCACCGACCCCCGGCAGGGAACGAGGGGTCATCAGCCCCAGCATTTT. Translation gives CASTDPRQGTRGHQPQHF.

This clonotype was counted only a few times. A much larger clone differs by one base, so this may be a read error. The genes are TRBV5-1 and TRBJ2-1; D might be TRBD2 (7 bases). Germline CDR1 SGHRS, CDR2 YFSETQ. CDR3 length equals 16 residues. V was pared by 0 bases and J by 8 bases, with 18 bases between. The DNA of the CDR3 is TGCGCCAGCAGCTTGGTGGGGGGGGGGCCCTCGCATGAGCAGTTCTTC. Protein sequence: CASSLVGGGPSHEQFF.

Details on this clonotype: A much larger clone differs by one base, so this may be a read error. V and J are TRBV12-3 or TRBV12-4 and TRBJ2-1, with a weak D call TRBD1 (6 bases). Trimming removed 11 bases from V and 1 base from J, with 18 bases in between. This CDR3 is 15 amino acids long. CDR3 DNA sequence: TGTGCCGCCGGCTCAGGAGGACAGTCCTACAATGAGCAGTTCTTC. Protein sequence: CAAGSGGQSYNEQFF.

As regards this clonotype: Compared with germline, one end of the junction differs, possibly owing to a read error. This chain uses TRBV5-1 with TRBJ2-2; D is perhaps TRBD2 (6 bases). The germline CDR1 and CDR2 sequences are SGHRS and YFSETQ. The CDR3 runs to 15 residues. CDR3 DNA sequence: TGCGCCAGCAGTCCCGTCGAAGGGGCCACCGGGGGGCTGTTTTTT. It translates to CASSPVEGATGGLFF.

This clonotype was found many times. The chain couples TRBV7-9 to TRBJ2-7; 10 bases are a match to TRBD1. J gave up 4 bases and V 1 base, and 19 bases lay outside the gene matches. There are 20 residues in the CDR3. Germline CDR1 is SEHNR and CDR2 is FQNEAQ (reference sequence). CDR3 amino acids: CASSLGDRGHYIVSQYEQYF. For the CDR3, the DNA is TGTGCCAGCAGCTTAGGGGACAGGGGCCATTACATCGTCTCGCAATACGAGCAGTACTTC. Full variable domain (rest looked up from reference TRBV7-9 and TRBJ2-7): DTGVSQNPRHKITKRGQNVTFRCDPISEHNRLYWYRQTLGQGPEFLTYFQNEAQLEKSRLLSDRFSAERPKGSFSTLEIQRTEQGDSAMYLCASSLGDRGHYIVSQYEQYFGPGTRLTVT.

About this clonotype itself: The junction and the germline gene differ at one end; a read error may be behind it. V usage is TRBV5-1 and J usage is TRBJ2-2; 9 nucleotides match TRBD1. The CDR3 contains 15 residues. Looked up from germline, CDR1 is SGHRS and CDR2 is YFSETQ. The CDR3 region has the DNA TGCGCCAGCAGGCAACAGGGGGCGAACACCGGGGAGCGGTTTTTT. This codes for CASRQQGANTGERFF.

Notes on this clonotype: A much larger clone lies one base from this, so it may be a read error. The rearrangement links TRBV11-2 to TRBJ2-1; TRBD1 matches 8 bases. The CDR3 contains 14 residues. Germline-derived CDR1 and CDR2 are SGHAT and FQNNGV. The DNA for the CDR3 is TGTACCAGCAGCTTCAGTACAGGGGGTGGTGAGCAGTTCTTC. It specifies CTSSFSTGGGEQFF.

This clonotype was counted many times. The rearrangement uses TRBV7-9 and TRBJ2-1, with 10 nucleotides matching TRBD1. The CDR3 contains 18 residues. From germline, CDR1 is SEHNR and CDR2 FQNEAQ (reference sequence). The J segment lost 5 bases and the V segment lost 0 bases, leaving 10 bases of the junction unmatched. The CDR3 sequence: CASSLAALRDRGHNEQFF. CDR3 sequence (DNA): TGTGCCAGCAGCTTAGCCGCACTCCGGGACAGGGGACACAATGAGCAGTTCTTC. Full variable domain (rest looked up from reference TRBV7-9 and TRBJ2-1): DTGVSQNPRHKITKRGQNVTFRCDPISEHNRLYWYRQTLGQGPEFLTYFQNEAQLEKSRLLSDRFSAERPKGSFSTLEIQRTEQGDSAMYLCASSLAALRDRGHNEQFFGPGTRLTVL.

The gene calls are TRBV19 and TRBJ1-2, with D uncertain. Germline V CDR1 and CDR2: LNHDA, SQIVND (reference sequence). The CDR3 sequence is 13 residues long. Trimming took off 3 bases at V and 7 bases at J, with 12 bases between the two ends. The CDR3: CASSMPQSIGYTF. CDR3 DNA: TGTGCCAGTAGTATGCCCCAAAGTATTGGCTACACCTTC.